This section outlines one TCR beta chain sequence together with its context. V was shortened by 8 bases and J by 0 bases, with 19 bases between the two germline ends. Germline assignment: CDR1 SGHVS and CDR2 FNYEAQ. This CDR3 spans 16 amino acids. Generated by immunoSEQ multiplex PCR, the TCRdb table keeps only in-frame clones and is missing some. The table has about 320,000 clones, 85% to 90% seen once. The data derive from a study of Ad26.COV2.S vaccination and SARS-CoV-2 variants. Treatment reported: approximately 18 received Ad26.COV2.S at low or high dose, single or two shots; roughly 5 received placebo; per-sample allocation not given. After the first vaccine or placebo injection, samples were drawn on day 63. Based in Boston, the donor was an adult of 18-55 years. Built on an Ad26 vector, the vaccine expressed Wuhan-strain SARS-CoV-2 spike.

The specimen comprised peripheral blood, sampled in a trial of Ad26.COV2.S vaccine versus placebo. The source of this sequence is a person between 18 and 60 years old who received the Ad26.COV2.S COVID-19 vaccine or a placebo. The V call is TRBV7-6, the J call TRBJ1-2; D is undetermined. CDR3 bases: TGTGCCAGCGCCCCCGGGTCTGCACTACCTAACTATGGCTACACCTTC. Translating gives CASAPGSALPNYGYTF.